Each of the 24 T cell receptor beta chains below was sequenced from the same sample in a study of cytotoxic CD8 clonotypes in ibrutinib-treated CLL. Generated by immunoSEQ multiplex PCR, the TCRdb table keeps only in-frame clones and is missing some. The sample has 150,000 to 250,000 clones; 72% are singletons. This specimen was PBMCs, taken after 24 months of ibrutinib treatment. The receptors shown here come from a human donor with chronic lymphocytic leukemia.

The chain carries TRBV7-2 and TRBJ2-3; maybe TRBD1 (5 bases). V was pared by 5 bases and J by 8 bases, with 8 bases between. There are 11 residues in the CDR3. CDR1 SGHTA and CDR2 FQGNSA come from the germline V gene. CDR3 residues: CASSQGSTQYF. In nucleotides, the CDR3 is TGTGCCAGCAGCCAGGGTAGTACGCAGTATTTT.

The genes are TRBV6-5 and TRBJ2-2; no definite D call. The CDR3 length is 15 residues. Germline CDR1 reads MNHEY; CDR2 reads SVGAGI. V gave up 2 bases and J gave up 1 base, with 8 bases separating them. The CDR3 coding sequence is TGTGCCAGCAGTTACCCTTACGGGAACACCGGGGAGCTGTTTTTT. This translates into CASSYPYGNTGELFF.

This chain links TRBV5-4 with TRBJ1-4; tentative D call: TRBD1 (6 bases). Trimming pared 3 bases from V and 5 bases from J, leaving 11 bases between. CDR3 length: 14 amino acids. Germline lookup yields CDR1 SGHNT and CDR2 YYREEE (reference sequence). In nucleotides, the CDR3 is TGTGCCAGCAGCTCTAGGGGGGGGAATGAAAAACTGTTTTTT. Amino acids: CASSSRGGNEKLFF.

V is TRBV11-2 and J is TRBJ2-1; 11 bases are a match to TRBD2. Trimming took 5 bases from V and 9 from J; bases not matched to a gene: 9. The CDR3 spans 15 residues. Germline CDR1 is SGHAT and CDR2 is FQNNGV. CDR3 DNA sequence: TGTGCCAGCAGCGTGACTAGCGGGATGAATTTTGAGCAGTTCTTC. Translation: CASSVTSGMNFEQFF. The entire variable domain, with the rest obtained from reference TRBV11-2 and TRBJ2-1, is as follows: EAGVAQSPRYKIIEKRQSVAFWCNPISGHATLYWYQQILGQGPKLLIQFQNNGVVDDSQLPKDRFSAERLKGVDSTLKIQPAKLEDSAVYLCASSVTSGMNFEQFFGPGTRLTVL.

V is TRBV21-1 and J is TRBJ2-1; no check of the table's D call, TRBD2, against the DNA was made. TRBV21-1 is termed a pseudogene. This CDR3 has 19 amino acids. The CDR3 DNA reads TGTGCCAGCAGCAAATGGGCCCAGCGGGAAAGGGAGGGGTACAATGAGCAGTTCTTC. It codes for CASSKWAQREREGYNEQFF.

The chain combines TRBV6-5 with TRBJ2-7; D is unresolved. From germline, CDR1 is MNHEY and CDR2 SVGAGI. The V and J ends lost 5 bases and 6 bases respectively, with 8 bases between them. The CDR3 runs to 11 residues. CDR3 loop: CASSRPGEQYF. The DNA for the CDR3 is TGTGCCAGCAGTCGTCCCGGCGAGCAGTACTTC.

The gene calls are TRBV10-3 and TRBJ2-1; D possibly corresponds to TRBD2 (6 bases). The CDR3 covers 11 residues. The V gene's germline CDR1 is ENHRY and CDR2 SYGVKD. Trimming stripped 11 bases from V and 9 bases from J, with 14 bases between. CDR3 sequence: CAVSGGFEQFF. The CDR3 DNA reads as TGTGCCGTTAGTGGGGGGTTTGAGCAGTTCTTC.

CDR3 coding DNA: TGTGCCAGCAGTGAACAGGGGTGGGAGACCCAGTACTTC. As protein: CASSEQGWETQYF. The gene calls are TRBV6-1 and TRBJ2-5; tentative D call: TRBD1 (6 bases). The V gene lost 2 bases and the J gene lost 5 bases, with 9 bases spanning the gap. The germline CDR1 and CDR2 sequences are MNHNS and SASEGT. CDR3 size: 13 residues.

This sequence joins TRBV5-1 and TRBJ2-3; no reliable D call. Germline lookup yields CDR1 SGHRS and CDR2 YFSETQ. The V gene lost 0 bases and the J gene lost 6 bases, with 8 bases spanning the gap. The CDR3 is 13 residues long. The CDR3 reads CASSLAHADTQYF. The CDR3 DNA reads TGCGCCAGCAGCTTGGCTCATGCGGATACGCAGTATTTT.

The CDR3 region has the DNA TGTGCCAGCAGCCTAAAACACCACGGGATTACTGAAGCTTTCTTT. This gives the protein CASSLKHHGITEAFF. The J gene is TRBJ1-1, the V gene TRBV4-2; D is undetermined. V lost 4 bases, J lost 5 bases, and 17 bases lay in between. Germline loops: CDR1 LGHNA, CDR2 YNFKEQ. CDR3 size: 15 residues.

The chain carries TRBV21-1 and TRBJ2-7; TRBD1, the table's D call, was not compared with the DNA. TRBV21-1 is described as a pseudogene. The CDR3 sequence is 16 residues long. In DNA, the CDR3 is TGTGCCAGCAGCAAAGACCGGGACAGGGAACCCTACGAGCAGTACTTC. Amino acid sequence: CASSKDRDREPYEQYF.

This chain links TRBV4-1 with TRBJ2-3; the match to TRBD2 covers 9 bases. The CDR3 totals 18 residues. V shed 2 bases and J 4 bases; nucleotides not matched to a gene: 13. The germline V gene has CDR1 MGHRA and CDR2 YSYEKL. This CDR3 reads CASSQRGPGLALSDTQYF. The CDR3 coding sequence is TGCGCCAGCAGCCAACGCGGACCGGGACTAGCTTTGTCAGATACGCAGTATTTT.

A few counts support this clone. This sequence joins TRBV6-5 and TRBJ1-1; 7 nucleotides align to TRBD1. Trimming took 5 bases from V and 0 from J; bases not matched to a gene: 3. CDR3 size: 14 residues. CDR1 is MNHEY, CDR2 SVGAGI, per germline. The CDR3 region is CASSRDSVNTEAFF. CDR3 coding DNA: TGTGCCAGCAGTCGGGACAGTGTGAACACTGAAGCTTTCTTT.

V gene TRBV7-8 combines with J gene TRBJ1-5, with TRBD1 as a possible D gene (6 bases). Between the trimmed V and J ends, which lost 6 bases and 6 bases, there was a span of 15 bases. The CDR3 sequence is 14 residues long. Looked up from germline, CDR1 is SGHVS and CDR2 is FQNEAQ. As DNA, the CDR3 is TGTGCCAGCAGGCTGGGACAAGCGGGTCAGCCCCAGCATTTT. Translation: CASRLGQAGQPQHF.

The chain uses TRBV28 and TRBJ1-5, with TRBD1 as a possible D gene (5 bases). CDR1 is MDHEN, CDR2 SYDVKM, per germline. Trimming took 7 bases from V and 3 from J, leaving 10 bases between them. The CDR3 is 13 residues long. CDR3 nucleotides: TGTGCCAGCACCCCAGGGCCCAATCAGCCCCAGCATTTT. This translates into CASTPGPNQPQHF.

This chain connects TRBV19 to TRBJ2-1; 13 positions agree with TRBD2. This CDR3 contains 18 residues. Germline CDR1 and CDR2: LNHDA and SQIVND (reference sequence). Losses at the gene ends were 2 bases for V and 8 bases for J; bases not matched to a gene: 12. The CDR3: CASSISLRTSGSVYEQFF. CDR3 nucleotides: TGTGCCAGTAGTATATCTCTCCGGACTAGCGGGAGTGTTTATGAGCAGTTCTTC.

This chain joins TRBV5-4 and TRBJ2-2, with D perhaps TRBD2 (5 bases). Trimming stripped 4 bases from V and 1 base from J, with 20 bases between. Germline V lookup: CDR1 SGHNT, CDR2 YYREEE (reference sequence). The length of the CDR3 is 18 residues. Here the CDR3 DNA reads TGTGCCAGCAGCATGCTGACTACCTCTACTCTGAACACCGGGGAGCTGTTTTTT. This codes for CASSMLTTSTLNTGELFF.

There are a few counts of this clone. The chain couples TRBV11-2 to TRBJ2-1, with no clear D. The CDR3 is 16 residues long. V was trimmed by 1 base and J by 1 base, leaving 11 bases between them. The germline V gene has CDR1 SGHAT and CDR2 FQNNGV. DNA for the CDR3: TGTGCCAGCAGCTTAGGGAACCTAATGTCCTACAATGAGCAGTTCTTC. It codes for CASSLGNLMSYNEQFF.

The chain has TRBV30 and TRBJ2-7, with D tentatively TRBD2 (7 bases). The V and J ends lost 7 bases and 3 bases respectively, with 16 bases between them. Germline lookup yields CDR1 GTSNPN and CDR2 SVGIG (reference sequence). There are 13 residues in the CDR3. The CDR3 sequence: CALGGHLIYEQYF. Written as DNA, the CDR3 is TGTGCCTTGGGGGGGCATCTGATCTACGAGCAGTACTTC.

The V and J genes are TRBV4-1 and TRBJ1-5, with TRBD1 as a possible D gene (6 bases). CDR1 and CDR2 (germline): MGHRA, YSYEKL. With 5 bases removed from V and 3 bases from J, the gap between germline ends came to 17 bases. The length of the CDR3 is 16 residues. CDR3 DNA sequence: TGCGCCAGCAGCAAAGGGGTGGGGGCCAACAATCAGCCCCAGCATTTT. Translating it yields CASSKGVGANNQPQHF.

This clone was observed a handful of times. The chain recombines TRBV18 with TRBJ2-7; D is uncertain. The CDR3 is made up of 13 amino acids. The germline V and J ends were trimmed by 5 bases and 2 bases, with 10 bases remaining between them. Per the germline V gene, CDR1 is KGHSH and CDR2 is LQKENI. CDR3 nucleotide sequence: TGTGCCAGCTCAGGAGCTTTCGCCTACGAGCAGTACTTC. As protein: CASSGAFAYEQYF. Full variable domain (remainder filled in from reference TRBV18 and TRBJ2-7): NAGVMQNPRHLVRRRGQEARLRCSPMKGHSHVYWYRQLPEEGLKFMVYLQKENIIDESGMPKERFSAEFPKEGPSILRIQQVVRGDSAAYFCASSGAFAYEQYFGPGTRLTVT.

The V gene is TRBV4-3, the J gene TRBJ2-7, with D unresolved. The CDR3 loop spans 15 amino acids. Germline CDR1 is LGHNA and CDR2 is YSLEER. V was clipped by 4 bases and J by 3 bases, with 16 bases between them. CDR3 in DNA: TGCGCCAGCAGCCCTCACCCCTATGGTAGCTACGAGCAGTACTTC. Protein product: CASSPHPYGSYEQYF.

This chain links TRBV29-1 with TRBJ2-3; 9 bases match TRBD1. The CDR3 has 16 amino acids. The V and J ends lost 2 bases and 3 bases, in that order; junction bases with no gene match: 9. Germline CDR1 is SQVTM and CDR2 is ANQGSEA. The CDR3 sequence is CSVESGTGSWTDTQYF. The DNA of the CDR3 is TGCAGCGTTGAATCCGGGACAGGGAGTTGGACAGATACGCAGTATTTT.

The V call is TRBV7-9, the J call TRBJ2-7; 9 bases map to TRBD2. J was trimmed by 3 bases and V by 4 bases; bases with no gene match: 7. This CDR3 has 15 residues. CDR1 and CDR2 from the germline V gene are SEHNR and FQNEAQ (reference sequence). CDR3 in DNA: TGTGCCAGCAGCTCCGGCGGGACTAGCCGCTACGAGCAGTACTTC. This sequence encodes CASSSGGTSRYEQYF.